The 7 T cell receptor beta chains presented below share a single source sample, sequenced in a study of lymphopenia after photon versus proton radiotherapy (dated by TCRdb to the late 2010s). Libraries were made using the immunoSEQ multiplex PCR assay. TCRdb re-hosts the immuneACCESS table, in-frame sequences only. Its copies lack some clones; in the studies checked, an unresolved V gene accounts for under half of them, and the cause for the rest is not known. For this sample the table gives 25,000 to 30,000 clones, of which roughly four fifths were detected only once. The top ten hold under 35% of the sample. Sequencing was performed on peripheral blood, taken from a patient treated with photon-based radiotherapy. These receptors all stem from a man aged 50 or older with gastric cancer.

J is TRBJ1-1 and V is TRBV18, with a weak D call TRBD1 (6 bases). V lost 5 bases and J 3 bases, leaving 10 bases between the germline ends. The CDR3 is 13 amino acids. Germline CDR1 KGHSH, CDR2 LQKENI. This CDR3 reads CASSSQGHTEAFF. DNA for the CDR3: TGTGCCAGCTCATCACAGGGACACACTGAAGCTTTCTTT.

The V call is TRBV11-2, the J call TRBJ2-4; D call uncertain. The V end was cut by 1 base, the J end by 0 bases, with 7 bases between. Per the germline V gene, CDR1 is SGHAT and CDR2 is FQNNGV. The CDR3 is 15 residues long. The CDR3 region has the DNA TGTGCCAGCAGCTTAGGCGGATCAGCCAAAAACATTCAGTACTTC. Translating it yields CASSLGGSAKNIQYF.

This chain's CDR3 is CASSVGWRPDTQYF. The DNA for the CDR3 is TGTGCCAGCAGCGTAGGATGGCGCCCGGATACGCAGTATTTT. This sequence joins TRBV9 and TRBJ2-3; D ambiguous. V was clipped by 0 bases and J by 6 bases, with 11 bases between them. There are 14 residues in the CDR3. CDR1 is SGDLS, CDR2 YYNGEE, per germline.

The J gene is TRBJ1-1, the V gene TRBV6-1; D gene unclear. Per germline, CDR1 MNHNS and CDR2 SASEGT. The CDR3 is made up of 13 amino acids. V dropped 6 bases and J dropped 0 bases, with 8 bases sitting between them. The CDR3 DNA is TGTGCCAGCAGGTATACAGTGAACACTGAAGCTTTCTTT. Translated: CASRYTVNTEAFF.

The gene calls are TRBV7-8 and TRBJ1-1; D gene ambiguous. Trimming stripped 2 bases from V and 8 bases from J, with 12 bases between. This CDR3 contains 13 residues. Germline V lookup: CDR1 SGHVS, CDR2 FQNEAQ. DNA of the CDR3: TGTGCCAGCAGCTTATTACGGCACGGAGAAGCTTTCTTT. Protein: CASSLLRHGEAFF.

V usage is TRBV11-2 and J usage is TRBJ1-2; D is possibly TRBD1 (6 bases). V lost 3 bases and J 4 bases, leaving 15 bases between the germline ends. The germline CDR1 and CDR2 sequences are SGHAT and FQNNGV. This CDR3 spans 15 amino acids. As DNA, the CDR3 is TGTGCCAGCAGCTTGGACAGACTAAGGGGCTATGGCTACACCTTC. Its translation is CASSLDRLRGYGYTF.

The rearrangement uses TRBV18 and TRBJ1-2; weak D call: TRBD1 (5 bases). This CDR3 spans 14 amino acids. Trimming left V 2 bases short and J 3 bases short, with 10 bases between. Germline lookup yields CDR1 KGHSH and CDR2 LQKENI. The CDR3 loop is CASSPSGTDYGYTF. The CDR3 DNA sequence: TGTGCCAGCTCACCATCCGGGACCGACTATGGCTACACCTTC.